These 4 T cell receptor beta chains share one sample of origin, sequenced in a study of cytomegalovirus exposure and HLA in healthy donors (dated by TCRdb to the late 2010s). The library was made by the immunoSEQ multiplex PCR assay. The immuneACCESS repertoire file appears here via TCRdb, limited to in-frame rearrangements. These files lack a portion of the clones; in checked studies, under half of the deficit traces to unresolved V genes, and the cause of the others is not known. The sample table contains about 240,000 clones; only one count was recorded for 86% of them. In total, the top ten clones hold 1% to 1.5% of the sample. The sample consisted of PBMCs. These receptors all stem from a woman in her 30s in good health and CMV-seropositive.

The rearrangement uses TRBV5-4 and TRBJ2-7; TRBD2 matches at 11 bases. After removal of 4 bases from V and 3 bases from J, the junction contained 9 bases not matched to a gene. Germline CDR1 is SGHNT and CDR2 is YYREEE (reference sequence). This CDR3 is built from 16 residues. CDR3 nucleotides: TGTGCCAGCAGCCCTGGACGACTAGCGGGGAACTACGAGCAGTACTTC. Translating gives CASSPGRLAGNYEQYF.

This rearrangement joins TRBV6-5 to TRBJ1-1, with D possibly TRBD1 on 5 matching bases. The CDR3 consists of 13 residues. Germline values: CDR1 MNHEY, CDR2 SVGAGI. Deletions cut 2 bases from V and 4 bases from J, with 8 bases between. CDR3 DNA: TGTGCCAGCAGTTACGGGGGGACCACTGAAGCTTTCTTT. Amino acids: CASSYGGTTEAFF.

This chain uses TRBV2 with TRBJ2-3, with a tentative D call TRBD1 (9 bases). V was trimmed by 10 bases and J by 9 bases, leaving 23 bases between them. The CDR3 consists of 14 residues. From germline, CDR1 is SNHLY and CDR2 FYNNEI. CDR3 sequence: CATKGAGGQGTQYF. The CDR3 DNA sequence: TGTGCCACTAAGGGCGCGGGAGGACAGGGGACGCAGTATTTT.

The chain couples TRBV10-2 to TRBJ2-2; 7 nucleotides line up with TRBD2. Germline values: CDR1 WSHSY, CDR2 SAAADI. Trimming removed 5 bases from V and 6 bases from J; junction bases left unmatched: 6. The CDR3 totals 14 residues. The CDR3 nucleotides read TGCGCCAGCAGTAGGGAGGGCCACGCCGGGGAGCTGTTTTTT. Protein product: CASSREGHAGELFF.